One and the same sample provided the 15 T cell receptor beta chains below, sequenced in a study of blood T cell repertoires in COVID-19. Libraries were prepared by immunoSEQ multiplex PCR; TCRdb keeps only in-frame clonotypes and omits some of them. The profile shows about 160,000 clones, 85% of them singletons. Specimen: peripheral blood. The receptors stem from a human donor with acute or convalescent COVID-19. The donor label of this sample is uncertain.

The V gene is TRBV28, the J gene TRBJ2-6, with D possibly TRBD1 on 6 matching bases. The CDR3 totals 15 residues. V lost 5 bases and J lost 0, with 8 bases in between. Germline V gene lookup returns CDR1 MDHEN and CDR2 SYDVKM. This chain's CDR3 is CASSDRSSGANVLTF. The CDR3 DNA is TGTGCCAGCAGTGACAGGTCCTCTGGGGCCAACGTCCTGACTTTC.

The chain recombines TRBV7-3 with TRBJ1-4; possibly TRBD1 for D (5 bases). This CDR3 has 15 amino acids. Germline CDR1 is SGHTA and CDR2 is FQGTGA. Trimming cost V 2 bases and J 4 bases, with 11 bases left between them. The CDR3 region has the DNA TGTGCCAGCAGCTTAGAGGCAGGGTTTAATGAAAAACTGTTTTTT. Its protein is CASSLEAGFNEKLFF.

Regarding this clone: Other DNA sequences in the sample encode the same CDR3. In nucleotides, the CDR3 is TGTGCCAGCAGCTTACAGGGCAACTATGGCTACACCTTC. The encoded protein is CASSLQGNYGYTF. The J gene is TRBJ1-2, the V gene TRBV12-3 or TRBV12-4; a possible D gene is TRBD1 (6 bases). CDR3 size: 13 residues. The V end was cut by 6 bases, the J end by 2 bases, with 10 bases between.

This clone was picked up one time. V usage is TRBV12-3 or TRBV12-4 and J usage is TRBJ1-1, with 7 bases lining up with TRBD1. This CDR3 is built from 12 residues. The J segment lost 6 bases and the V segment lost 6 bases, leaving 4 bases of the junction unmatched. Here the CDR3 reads CASSYRGSEAFF. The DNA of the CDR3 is TGTGCCAGCAGCTACAGGGGCTCTGAAGCTTTCTTT.

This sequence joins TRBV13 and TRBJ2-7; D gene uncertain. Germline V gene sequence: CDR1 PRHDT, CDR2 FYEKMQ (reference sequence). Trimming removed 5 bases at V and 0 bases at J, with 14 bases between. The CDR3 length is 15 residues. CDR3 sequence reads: CASSPNGRSSYEQYF. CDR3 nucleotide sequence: TGTGCCAGCAGCCCCAATGGTAGAAGCTCCTACGAGCAGTACTTC.

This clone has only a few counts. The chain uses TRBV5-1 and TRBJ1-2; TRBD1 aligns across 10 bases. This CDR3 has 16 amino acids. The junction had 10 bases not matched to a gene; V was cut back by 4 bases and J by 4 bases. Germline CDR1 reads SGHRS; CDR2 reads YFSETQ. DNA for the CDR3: TGCGCCAGCAGCCCGCGTGGGACAGGGGCGTCCTATGGCTACACCTTC. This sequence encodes CASSPRGTGASYGYTF.

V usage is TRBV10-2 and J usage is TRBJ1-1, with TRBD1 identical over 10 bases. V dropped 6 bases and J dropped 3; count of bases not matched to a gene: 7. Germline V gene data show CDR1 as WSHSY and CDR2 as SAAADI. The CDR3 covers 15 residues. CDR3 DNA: TGCGCCAGCAGATCGACAGGGGGCAGGGACACTGAAGCTTTCTTT. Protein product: CASRSTGGRDTEAFF.

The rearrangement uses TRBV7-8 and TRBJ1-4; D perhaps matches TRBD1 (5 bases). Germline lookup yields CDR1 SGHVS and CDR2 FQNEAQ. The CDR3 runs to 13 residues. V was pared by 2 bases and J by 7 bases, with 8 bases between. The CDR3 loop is CASSLFRVEKLFF. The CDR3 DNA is TGTGCCAGCAGCTTATTCAGGGTTGAAAAACTGTTTTTT.

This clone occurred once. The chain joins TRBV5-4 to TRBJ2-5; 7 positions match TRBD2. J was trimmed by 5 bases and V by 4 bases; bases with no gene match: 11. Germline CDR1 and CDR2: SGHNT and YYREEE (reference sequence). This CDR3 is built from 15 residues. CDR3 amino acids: CASSRSGRGSETQYF. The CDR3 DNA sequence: TGTGCCAGCAGCAGGTCCGGGCGGGGGAGTGAGACCCAGTACTTC.

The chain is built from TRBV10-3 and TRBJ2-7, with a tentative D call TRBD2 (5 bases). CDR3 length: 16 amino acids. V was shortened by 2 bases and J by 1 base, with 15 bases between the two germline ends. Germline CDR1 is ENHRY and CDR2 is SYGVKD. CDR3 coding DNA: TGTGCCATCAGTGAGCCCGAGCGGACTGGTTCCTACGAGCAGTACTTC. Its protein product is CAISEPERTGSYEQYF.

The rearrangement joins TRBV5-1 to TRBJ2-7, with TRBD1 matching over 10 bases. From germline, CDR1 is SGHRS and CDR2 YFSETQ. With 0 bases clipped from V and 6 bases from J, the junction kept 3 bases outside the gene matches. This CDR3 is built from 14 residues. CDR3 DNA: TGCGCCAGCAGCTTGGGACAGGGGGCGTCCGAGCAGTACTTC. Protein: CASSLGQGASEQYF.

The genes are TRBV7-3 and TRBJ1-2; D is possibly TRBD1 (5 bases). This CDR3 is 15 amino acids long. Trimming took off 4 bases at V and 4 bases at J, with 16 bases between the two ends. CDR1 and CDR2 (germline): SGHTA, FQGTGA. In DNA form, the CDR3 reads TGTGCCAGCAGCTCCTCCCGGGGGATTAGCTATGGCTACACCTTC. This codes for CASSSSRGISYGYTF. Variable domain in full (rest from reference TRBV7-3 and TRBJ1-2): GAGVSQTPSNKVTEKGKYVELRCDPISGHTALYWYRQSLGQGPEFLIYFQGTGAADDSGLPNDRFFAVRPEGSVSTLKIQRTERGDSAVYLCASSSSRGISYGYTFGSGTRLTVV.

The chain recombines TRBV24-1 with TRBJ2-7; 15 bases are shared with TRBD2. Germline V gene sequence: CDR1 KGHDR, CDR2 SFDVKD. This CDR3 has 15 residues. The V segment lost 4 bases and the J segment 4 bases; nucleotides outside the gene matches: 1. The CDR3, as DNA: TGTGCCACCAGTGACGGACTAGCGGGGGGGTACGAGCAGTACTTC. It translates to CATSDGLAGGYEQYF.

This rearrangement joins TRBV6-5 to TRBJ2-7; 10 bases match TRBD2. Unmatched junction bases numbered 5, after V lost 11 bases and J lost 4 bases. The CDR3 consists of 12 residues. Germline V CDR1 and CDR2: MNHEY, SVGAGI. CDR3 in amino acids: CAVRTSGYEQYF. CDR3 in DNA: TGTGCCGTGAGGACTAGCGGTTACGAGCAGTACTTC.

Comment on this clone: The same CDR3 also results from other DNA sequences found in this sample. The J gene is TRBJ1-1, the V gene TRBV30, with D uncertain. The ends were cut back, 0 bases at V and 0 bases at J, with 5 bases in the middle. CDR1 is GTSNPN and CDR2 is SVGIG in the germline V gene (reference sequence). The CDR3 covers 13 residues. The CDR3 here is CAWSVQMNTEAFF. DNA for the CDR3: TGTGCCTGGAGTGTTCAGATGAACACTGAAGCTTTCTTT.